The 6 T cell receptor beta chains presented below share a single source sample, sequenced in a study of blood T cell repertoires in COVID-19. This table comes from immunoSEQ multiplex PCR, and its TCRdb copy is limited to in-frame clones, with some not included. The sample records 15,000 to 20,000 clones, approximately 78% being singletons. Material for sequencing was peripheral blood. These receptors originate from a man in his 60s with acute or convalescent COVID-19.

The rearrangement links TRBV2 to TRBJ2-2; 9 nucleotides align to TRBD2. CDR1 is SNHLY, CDR2 FYNNEI, per germline. The CDR3 is made up of 18 amino acids. Unmatched junction bases numbered 14, after V lost 6 bases and J lost 3 bases. CDR3 nucleotide sequence: TGTGCCAGCAGAGGCAGCGGGGGGCACTACCCCGACACCGGGGAGCTGTTTTTT. Its translation is CASRGSGGHYPDTGELFF.

V gene TRBV7-2 combines with J gene TRBJ2-7, with TRBD2 matching over 7 bases. The CDR3 has 17 amino acids. Germline-derived CDR1 and CDR2 are SGHTA and FQGNSA. Losses at the gene ends were 4 bases for V and 4 bases for J; bases not matched to a gene: 16. Here the CDR3 DNA reads TGTGCCAGCAGCTCCCGGAGCGGTCCGGCGGGGGTATACGAGCAGTACTTC. It specifies CASSSRSGPAGVYEQYF.

The chain recombines TRBV27 with TRBJ2-2; 7 positions match TRBD2. The CDR3 has 15 residues. V shed 6 bases, J shed 7 bases, and the junction held 11 bases outside the gene matches. Germline assignment: CDR1 MNHEY and CDR2 SMNVEV (reference sequence). The CDR3 sequence: CASRQVRGSDGELFF. The CDR3 DNA follows: TGTGCCAGCAGGCAGGTGCGGGGGAGTGACGGGGAGCTGTTTTTT.

The rearrangement joins TRBV19 to TRBJ2-7, with 7 bases fitting TRBD1. Trimming removed 5 bases from V and 7 bases from J; junction bases left unmatched: 8. This CDR3 is built from 13 residues. The germline gives CDR1 LNHDA, CDR2 SQIVND (reference sequence). Here the CDR3 reads CASSSGQVSEQYF. In DNA, the CDR3 is TGTGCCAGTAGTTCCGGACAGGTCTCTGAGCAGTACTTC.

The sample holds one count of this clone. V gene TRBV27 combines with J gene TRBJ1-2; 7 nucleotides align to TRBD1. This CDR3 is 13 amino acids long. The trim removed 4 bases at V and 7 bases at J, leaving 6 bases unmatched. Per the germline V gene, CDR1 is MNHEY and CDR2 is SMNVEV (reference sequence). CDR3 protein: CASSSTTGSGYTF. The CDR3, as DNA: TGTGCCAGCAGTTCTACGACAGGGTCTGGCTACACCTTC.

J is TRBJ1-1 and V is TRBV18; 8 bases map to TRBD1. This CDR3 comprises 13 residues. The J segment lost 11 bases and the V segment lost 2 bases, leaving 7 bases of the junction unmatched. CDR1 is KGHSH and CDR2 is LQKENI in the germline V gene. In DNA, the CDR3 is TGTGCCAGCTCACCAGCCGAGACAGGGGTTGCTTTCTTT. Its translation: CASSPAETGVAFF.